Listed here are 27 T cell receptor beta chains from one sample, sequenced in a study of T cell repertoires in cytomegalovirus infection. No antigen is known for these receptors. One entry per CDR3 protein, called by TCRdb with MiXCR from the reads. The sample has about 920,000 distinct CDR3 sequences, around 29% seen once. Sequences were derived from cultured CD8+ T cells from PBMCs, sampled from culture after CMV antigen stimulation. These receptor sequences come from a human donor in good health (CMV status not recorded). Some clones in this sample may be carry-over from other donors' samples.

This clonotype was seen repeatedly, ten times or more. The gene calls are TRBV7-2 and TRBJ1-1; D gene ambiguous. The germline V gene has CDR1 SGHTA and CDR2 FQGNSA. V shed 0 bases and J shed 0 bases, with 8 bases lying between them. This CDR3 contains 15 residues. In DNA, the CDR3 is TGTGCCAGCAGCTTAGCCAGCAGCATGAACACTGAAGCTTTCTTT. Its protein product is CASSLASSMNTEAFF.

This clonotype was detected a few times. CDR3 sequence (DNA): TGTGCCAGCAGCTTCGGTGTCGGGGCAGTTGAAAAACTGTTTTTT. Protein: CASSFGVGAVEKLFF. The chain combines TRBV28 with TRBJ1-4; the D gene is possibly TRBD1 (5 bases). V was cut by 6 bases and J by 7 bases, with 18 bases left in between. This CDR3 has 15 amino acids. Per germline, CDR1 MDHEN and CDR2 SYDVKM.

There are many counts of this clonotype. The chain recombines TRBV27 with TRBJ2-1, with TRBD2 identical over 13 bases. The CDR3 totals 20 residues. CDR1 and CDR2 (germline): MNHEY, SMNVEV (reference sequence). V shed 5 bases, J shed 2 bases, and the junction held 15 bases outside the gene matches. CDR3 loop: CASSLGTSGDAVAAYNEQFF. The CDR3, as DNA: TGTGCCAGCAGTCTCGGGACTAGCGGGGATGCAGTGGCCGCCTACAATGAGCAGTTCTTC.

This clonotype was seen repeatedly, ten times or more. In DNA, the CDR3 is TGTGCCAGCATCCGGACTAGCGGGGGCCTGGGGGAGACCCAGTACTTC. This sequence encodes CASIRTSGGLGETQYF. The chain combines TRBV12-3 or TRBV12-4 with TRBJ2-5; TRBD2 aligns across 13 bases. The length of the CDR3 is 16 residues. Losses at the gene ends were 7 bases for V and 5 bases for J; bases not matched to a gene: 10.

This clonotype was recorded at least ten times. The chain has TRBV7-2 and TRBJ2-1; D remains ambiguous. Germline CDR1 is SGHTA and CDR2 is FQGNSA. The CDR3 consists of 13 residues. The V end was cut by 1 base, the J end by 7 bases, with 8 bases between. CDR3 protein: CASSLDSRNEQFF. Here the CDR3 DNA reads TGTGCCAGCAGCTTAGACAGCAGGAATGAGCAGTTCTTC.

This clonotype turned up a few times. This CDR3 is CASSQRGSQETQYF. The CDR3 DNA follows: TGTGCCAGCAGCCAAAGAGGTTCGCAAGAGACCCAGTACTTC. The chain combines TRBV7-6 with TRBJ2-5; D is uncertain. Germline V gives CDR1 SGHVS, CDR2 FNYEAQ. V lost 5 bases, J lost 2 bases, and 12 bases lay in between. CDR3 length: 14 amino acids.

Many counts were recorded for this clonotype. This CDR3 is CASSIGTAQGYTF. The CDR3 DNA reads as TGTGCCAGCAGTATTGGGACAGCCCAAGGCTACACCTTC. The J gene is TRBJ1-2, the V gene TRBV12-3 or TRBV12-4, with TRBD1 identical over 7 bases. The ends lost 5 bases at V and 8 bases at J; junction bases unmatched: 8. The CDR3 is 13 residues long.

The chain recombines TRBV11-2 with TRBJ1-1; D perhaps matches TRBD1 (5 bases). Germline V gives CDR1 SGHAT, CDR2 FQNNGV. CDR3 length: 16 residues. V lost 1 base, J lost 6 bases, and 18 bases lay in between. The CDR3 loop reads CASSLGRGGVMAEAFF. CDR3 nucleotide sequence: TGTGCCAGCAGCTTAGGGCGCGGAGGGGTTATGGCTGAAGCTTTCTTT.

This clonotype was picked up a small number of times. In nucleotides, the CDR3 is TGTGCCAGCAGTTTAGACAGGGGATACGATGAAAAACTGTTTTTT. Encoded protein: CASSLDRGYDEKLFF. The chain carries TRBV27 and TRBJ1-4, with 8 bases that match TRBD1. CDR3 length equals 15 residues. The V gene end was trimmed by 2 bases and the J gene end by 6 bases; junction bases not matched to a gene: 5. CDR1 is MNHEY and CDR2 is SMNVEV in the germline V gene (reference sequence). The entire variable domain, with the rest obtained from reference TRBV27 and TRBJ1-4, is as follows: EAQVTQNPRYLITVTGKKLTVTCSQNMNHEYMSWYRQDPGLGLRQIYYSMNVEVTDKGDVPEGYKVSRKEKRNFPLILESPSPNQTSLYFCASSLDRGYDEKLFFGSGTQLSVL.

The chain carries TRBV4-1 and TRBJ2-5; a weak D match, TRBD2 (6 bases). There are 15 residues in the CDR3. CDR1 and CDR2 from the germline V gene are MGHRA and YSYEKL. V gave up 0 bases and J gave up 0 bases, with 8 bases separating them. The CDR3 protein is CASSQEGGNQETQYF. CDR3 DNA sequence: TGCGCCAGCAGCCAAGAAGGCGGGAACCAAGAGACCCAGTACTTC.

The chain employs TRBV6-4 and TRBJ2-1; 12 bases align to TRBD2. After removal of 4 bases from V and 3 bases from J, the junction contained 4 bases not matched to a gene. This CDR3 comprises 16 residues. The germline V gene has CDR1 MRHNA and CDR2 SNTAGT. The CDR3 DNA reads as TGTGCCAGCAGTGCAACTAGCGGGGGGCTCTACAATGAGCAGTTCTTC. It yields the protein CASSATSGGLYNEQFF.

This clonotype was counted between two and nine times. This chain links TRBV6-1 with TRBJ1-4; D is undetermined. Germline V lookup: CDR1 MNHNS, CDR2 SASEGT. The CDR3 spans 17 residues. V gave up 7 bases and J gave up 0 bases, with 18 bases separating them. This chain's CDR3 is CASKEDLIGTTNEKLFF. The CDR3 bases are TGTGCCAGCAAGGAAGACTTGATTGGGACAACTAATGAAAAACTGTTTTTT.

This clonotype appeared a few times. This chain joins TRBV20-1 and TRBJ1-5, with 7 positions matching TRBD1. The CDR3 loop spans 13 amino acids. Germline V lookup: CDR1 DFQATT, CDR2 SNEGSKA (reference sequence). Germline trimming cut 6 bases from V and 3 bases from J; bases unmatched to any gene: 5. The DNA of the CDR3 is TGCAGTGCAAGAACAGGGGTCAATCAGCCCCAGCATTTT. It encodes CSARTGVNQPQHF.

The V call is TRBV13, the J call TRBJ1-6; maybe TRBD1 (5 bases). The V gene lost 0 bases and the J gene lost 13 bases, with 22 bases spanning the gap. The CDR3 totals 17 residues. CDR1 and CDR2 from the germline V gene are PRHDT and FYEKMQ (reference sequence). Here the CDR3 reads CASSLGETVNPRFPLHF. CDR3 coding DNA: TGTGCCAGCAGCTTAGGGGAGACAGTTAACCCAAGGTTCCCCCTCCACTTT.

This clonotype was recorded at least ten times. The rearrangement links TRBV12-3 or TRBV12-4 to TRBJ1-2, with 8 bases fitting TRBD1. The ends lost 5 bases at V and 3 bases at J; junction bases unmatched: 5. The CDR3 runs 14 residues. The CDR3 region has the DNA TGTGCCAGCAGTGATCGACAGGGGTACTATGGCTACACCTTC. Residues: CASSDRQGYYGYTF.

About this clonotype itself: Being one base from a much bigger clone, this may be a read error. The V call is TRBV6-8, the J call TRBJ2-1; D tentatively reads TRBD1 or TRBD2 (5 bases each). CDR1 is MNHGY, CDR2 SAAAGT, per germline. This CDR3 is built from 12 residues. CDR3 DNA: TGTGTCAGCAGCGAGGGACCGGTCTTAAAGTTCTTC. It is translated as CVSSEGPVLKFF.

This clonotype was found a few times. V usage is TRBV6-2 or TRBV6-3 and J usage is TRBJ2-7, with TRBD2 identical over 9 bases. This CDR3 region has 16 residues. The V and J ends lost 5 bases and 1 base, in that order; junction bases with no gene match: 9. Germline loops: CDR1 MNHEY, CDR2 SVGEGT. As DNA, the CDR3 is TGTGCCAGCAGTCCTCTCTTGACTAGCGGTTCCTACGAGCAGTACGTC. Amino acids: CASSPLLTSGSYEQYV.

The J gene is TRBJ2-5, the V gene TRBV7-9; D uncertain. V shed 1 base and J shed 5 bases, with 14 bases lying between them. Germline lookup yields CDR1 SEHNR and CDR2 FQNEAQ (reference sequence). There are 15 residues in the CDR3. CDR3 nucleotide sequence: TGTGCCAGCAGCTTAGACTACTCCCACCGGGAGACCCAGTACTTC. It codes for CASSLDYSHRETQYF.

This clonotype was detected ten times or more. J is TRBJ2-5 and V is TRBV7-2, with 10 positions matching TRBD2. This CDR3 is built from 18 residues. The junction had 13 bases not matched to a gene; V was cut back by 5 bases and J by 1 base. Germline CDR1 SGHTA, CDR2 FQGNSA. The CDR3 is CASSPEGAGGPLQETQYF. DNA of the CDR3: TGTGCCAGCAGCCCAGAGGGAGCGGGGGGGCCCCTCCAAGAGACCCAGTACTTC.

This clonotype was observed once. The rearrangement joins TRBV19 to TRBJ1-6, with D perhaps matching TRBD1 (6 bases). The CDR3 runs 15 residues. Germline V gene lookup returns CDR1 LNHDA and CDR2 SQIVND (reference sequence). Trimming left V 7 bases short and J 3 bases short, with 13 bases between. Here the CDR3 DNA reads TGTGCCAGTACTCCGGACAGTTTCTATAATTCACCCCTCCACTTT. As protein: CASTPDSFYNSPLHF.

This chain joins TRBV29-1 and TRBJ1-1; TRBD1 aligns across 7 bases. CDR1 is SQVTM and CDR2 is ANQGSEA in the germline V gene. CDR3 length: 16 residues. V shed 3 bases, J shed 4 bases, and the junction held 14 bases outside the gene matches. The CDR3 region is CSVEGRGGYGSTEAFF. DNA for the CDR3: TGCAGCGTTGAGGGCCGAGGGGGCTACGGCAGCACTGAAGCTTTCTTT.

The V and J genes are TRBV27 and TRBJ2-2; TRBD1 agrees at 7 bases. V lost 5 bases, J lost 5 bases, and 8 bases stayed unmatched. Germline-derived CDR1 and CDR2 are MNHEY and SMNVEV (reference sequence). The CDR3 spans 15 residues. For the CDR3, the DNA is TGTGCCAGCAGTCACAGGGGAAGAAGGACCGGGGAGCTGTTTTTT. Its translation is CASSHRGRRTGELFF.

The gene calls are TRBV2 and TRBJ1-2; no clear D. Per the germline V gene, CDR1 is SNHLY and CDR2 is FYNNEI. The CDR3 has 15 residues. Trimming removed 2 bases from V and 4 bases from J, with 14 bases in between. In nucleotides, the CDR3 is TGTGCCAGCAGTGAATCCGTCCAGGTTGGCTATGGCTACACCTTC. It yields the protein CASSESVQVGYGYTF.

The chain has TRBV10-2 and TRBJ2-7, with D unclear. V lost 4 bases and J 7 bases, leaving 5 bases between the germline ends. Germline V gene sequence: CDR1 WSHSY, CDR2 SAAADI. The CDR3 is 10 residues long. CDR3 loop: CASSGAEQYF. The CDR3 DNA follows: TGCGCCAGCAGTGGGGCTGAGCAGTACTTC.

The table lists this clonotype with many counts. The rearrangement uses TRBV7-2 and TRBJ2-3; 9 nucleotides line up with TRBD2. Germline lookup yields CDR1 SGHTA and CDR2 FQGNSA. The V and J ends lost 6 bases and 0 bases, in that order; junction bases with no gene match: 4. The CDR3 sequence is 15 residues long. The CDR3 is CASSTSGYSTDTQYF. As DNA, the CDR3 is TGTGCCAGCAGTACTAGCGGGTACAGCACAGATACGCAGTATTTT.

This clonotype was found a few times. The chain couples TRBV7-3 to TRBJ2-3; D gene ambiguous. The CDR3 has 12 residues. V was pared by 6 bases and J by 6 bases, with 10 bases between. Germline loops: CDR1 SGHTA, CDR2 FQGTGA. CDR3 protein: CASSYPGDTQYF. CDR3 coding DNA: TGTGCCAGCAGTTACCCCGGTGATACGCAGTATTTT.

This clonotype was counted between two and nine times. The rearrangement links TRBV7-9 to TRBJ2-3, with 9 bases identical to TRBD2. V trimming: 5 bases; J trimming: 2 bases; junction bases outside the gene matches: 5. CDR1 is SEHNR and CDR2 is FQNEAQ in the germline V gene (reference sequence). The CDR3 spans 15 residues. The CDR3 loop reads CASSASGVPTDTQYF. CDR3 coding DNA: TGTGCCAGCAGCGCTAGCGGGGTCCCCACAGATACGCAGTATTTT. The full variable domain, its missing parts supplied by reference TRBV7-9 and TRBJ2-3, is DTGVSQNPRHKITKRGQNVTFRCDPISEHNRLYWYRQTLGQGPEFLTYFQNEAQLEKSRLLSDRFSAERPKGSFSTLEIQRTEQGDSAMYLCASSASGVPTDTQYFGPGTRLTVL.